This T cell receptor (beta chain) was documented in a study of regulatory T cells in long-lasting Graves disease. Study-level results: Persistent disease preferred TRBV28, TRBJ1-2 and TRBJ2-5; new disease, TRBV20-1 and TRBJ2-1.

Time point of the sample: persistent/refractory GD, antithyroid drugs over 5 years with positive TRAb. Construction of the TCR library relied on RNA isolated from PBMCs. The germline gives CDR1 MNHNS, CDR2 SASEGT. The CDR3 sequence is 14 residues long. Trimming removed 6 bases from V and 0 bases from J, with 12 bases in between. About this clonotype itself: Its antigen is not known.

CDR3 regions were amplified by Arm-PCR using iRepertoire HTBI primers to build TCR beta libraries. TCRdb re-called the multiplex PCR reads through MiXCR, storing one row per CDR3 protein. The sample has about half a million distinct CDR3 sequences, roughly 23% seen once. Specimen: peripheral blood mononuclear cells (PBMCs), collected when the disease was refractory, from a patient treated with antithyroid drugs. This chain uses TRBV6-1 with TRBJ2-7, with D unresolved. The source is a female donor with Graves disease. DNA of the CDR3: TGTGCCAGCAGAGACCAGAGCGCCTCCTACGAGCAGTACTTC. Translating it yields CASRDQSASYEQYF.